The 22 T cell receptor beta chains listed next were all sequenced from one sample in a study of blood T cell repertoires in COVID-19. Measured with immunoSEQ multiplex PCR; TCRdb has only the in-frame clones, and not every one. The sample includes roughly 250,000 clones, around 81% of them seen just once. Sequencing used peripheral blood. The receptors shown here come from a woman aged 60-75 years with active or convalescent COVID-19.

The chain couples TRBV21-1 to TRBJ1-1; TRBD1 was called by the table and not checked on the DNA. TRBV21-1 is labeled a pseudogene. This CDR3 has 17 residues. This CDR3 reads CASSKSCRGRYSTEAFF. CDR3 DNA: TGTGCCAGCAGCAAAAGTTGCAGGGGGCGTTATTCGACTGAAGCTTTCTTT.

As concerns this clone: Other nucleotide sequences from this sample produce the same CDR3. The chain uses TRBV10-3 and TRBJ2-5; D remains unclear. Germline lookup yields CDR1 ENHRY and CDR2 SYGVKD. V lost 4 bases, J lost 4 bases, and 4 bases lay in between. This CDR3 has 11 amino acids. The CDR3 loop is CAISGGETQYF. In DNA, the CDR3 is TGTGCCATCAGTGGCGGAGAGACCCAGTACTTC.

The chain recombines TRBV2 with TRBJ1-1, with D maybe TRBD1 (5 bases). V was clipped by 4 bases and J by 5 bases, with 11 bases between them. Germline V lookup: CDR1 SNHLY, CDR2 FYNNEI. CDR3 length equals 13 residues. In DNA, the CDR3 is TGTGCCAGCAGTGCGAGGCAGGGAACTGAAGCTTTCTTT. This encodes CASSARQGTEAFF.

The CDR3 DNA follows: TGTGCCAGCGACACAAGCAATCAGCCCCAGCATTTT. It is translated as CASDTSNQPQHF. V usage is TRBV12-3 or TRBV12-4 and J usage is TRBJ1-5; no definite D call. The V gene lost 8 bases and the J gene lost 1 base, with 6 bases spanning the gap. CDR3 size: 12 residues.

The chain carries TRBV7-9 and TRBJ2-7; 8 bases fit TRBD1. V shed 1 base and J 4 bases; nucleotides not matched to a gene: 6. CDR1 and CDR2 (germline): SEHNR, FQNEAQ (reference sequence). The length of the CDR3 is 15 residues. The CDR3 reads CASSLGDHRGYEQYF. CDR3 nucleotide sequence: TGTGCCAGCAGCTTAGGAGACCACAGGGGGTACGAGCAGTACTTC.

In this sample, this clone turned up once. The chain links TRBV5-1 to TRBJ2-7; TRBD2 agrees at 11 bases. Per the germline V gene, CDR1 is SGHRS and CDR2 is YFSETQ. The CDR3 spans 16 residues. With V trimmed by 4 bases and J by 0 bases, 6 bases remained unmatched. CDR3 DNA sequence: TGCGCCAGCAGCGTTGAACTAGCGGGGGCCTCCTACGAGCAGTACTTC. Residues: CASSVELAGASYEQYF.

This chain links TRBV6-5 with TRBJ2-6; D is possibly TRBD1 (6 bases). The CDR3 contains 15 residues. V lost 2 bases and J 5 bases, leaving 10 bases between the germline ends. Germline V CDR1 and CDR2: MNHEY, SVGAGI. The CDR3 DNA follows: TGTGCCAGCAGTTACGGGCAGGGGCGGGCCAACGTCCTGACTTTC. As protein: CASSYGQGRANVLTF.

CDR3 residues: CASSSPGLAGGPNTQYF. DNA for the CDR3: TGTGCCAGCTCATCTCCCGGTCTAGCGGGGGGGCCAAATACGCAGTATTTT. The chain combines TRBV18 with TRBJ2-3, with TRBD2 matching 12 bases. The CDR3 sequence is 17 residues long. The ends lost 5 bases at V and 7 bases at J; junction bases unmatched: 13. Germline assignment: CDR1 KGHSH and CDR2 LQKENI.

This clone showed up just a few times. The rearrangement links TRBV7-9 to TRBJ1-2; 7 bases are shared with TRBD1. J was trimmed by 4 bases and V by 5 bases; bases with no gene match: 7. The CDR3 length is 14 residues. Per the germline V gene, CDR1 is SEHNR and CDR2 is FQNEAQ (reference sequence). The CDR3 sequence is CASSATGVSYGYTF. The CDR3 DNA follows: TGTGCCAGCAGCGCAACAGGGGTCTCCTATGGCTACACCTTC.

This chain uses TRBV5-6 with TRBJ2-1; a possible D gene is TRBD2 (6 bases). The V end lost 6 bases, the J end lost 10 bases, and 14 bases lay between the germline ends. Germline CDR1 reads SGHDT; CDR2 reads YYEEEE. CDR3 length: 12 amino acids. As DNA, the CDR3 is TGTGCCAGCACCCTAAACGGGGGAGAGCAGTTCTTC. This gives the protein CASTLNGGEQFF. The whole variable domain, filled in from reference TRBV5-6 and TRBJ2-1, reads DAGVTQSPTHLIKTRGQQVTLRCSPKSGHDTVSWYQQALGQGPQFIFQYYEEEERQRGNFPDRFSGHQFPNYSSELNVNALLLGDSALYLCASTLNGGEQFFGPGTRLTVL.

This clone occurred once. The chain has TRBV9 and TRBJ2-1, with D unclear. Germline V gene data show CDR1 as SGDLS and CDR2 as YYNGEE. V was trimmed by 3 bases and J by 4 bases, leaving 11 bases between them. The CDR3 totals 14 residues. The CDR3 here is CASSGGSPYNEQFF. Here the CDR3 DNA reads TGTGCCAGCAGCGGCGGCAGCCCGTACAATGAGCAGTTCTTC.

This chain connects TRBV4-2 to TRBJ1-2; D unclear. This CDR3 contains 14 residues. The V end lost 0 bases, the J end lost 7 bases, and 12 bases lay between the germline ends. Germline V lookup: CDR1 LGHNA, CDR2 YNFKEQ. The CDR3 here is CASSQERGLGGYTF. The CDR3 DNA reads TGTGCCAGCAGCCAAGAGCGGGGATTAGGTGGCTACACCTTC.

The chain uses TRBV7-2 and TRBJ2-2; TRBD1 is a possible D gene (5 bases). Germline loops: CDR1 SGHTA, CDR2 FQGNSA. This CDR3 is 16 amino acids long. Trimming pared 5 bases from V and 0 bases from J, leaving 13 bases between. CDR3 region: CASSVQQASNTGELFF. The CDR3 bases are TGTGCCAGCAGCGTCCAACAGGCTTCGAACACCGGGGAGCTGTTTTTT.

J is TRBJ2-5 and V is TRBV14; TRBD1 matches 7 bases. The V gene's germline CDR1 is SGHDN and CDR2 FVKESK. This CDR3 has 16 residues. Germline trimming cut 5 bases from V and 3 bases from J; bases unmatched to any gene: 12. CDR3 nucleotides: TGTGCCAGCAGCGGCCGACAGGGTAATTGGGAAGAGACCCAGTACTTC. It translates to CASSGRQGNWEETQYF.

The CDR3 nucleotides read TGTGCCAGCAGCCCCCAGTCCCAATACGAGCAGTACTTC. The encoded protein is CASSPQSQYEQYF. The V call is TRBV11-2, the J call TRBJ2-7; D call uncertain. The CDR3 sequence is 13 residues long. Trimming took off 5 bases at V and 4 bases at J, with 12 bases between the two ends. Germline CDR1 SGHAT, CDR2 FQNNGV. Together with reference TRBV11-2 and TRBJ2-7, the CDR3 gives the full variable domain: EAGVAQSPRYKIIEKRQSVAFWCNPISGHATLYWYQQILGQGPKLLIQFQNNGVVDDSQLPKDRFSAERLKGVDSTLKIQPAKLEDSAVYLCASSPQSQYEQYFGPGTRLTVT.

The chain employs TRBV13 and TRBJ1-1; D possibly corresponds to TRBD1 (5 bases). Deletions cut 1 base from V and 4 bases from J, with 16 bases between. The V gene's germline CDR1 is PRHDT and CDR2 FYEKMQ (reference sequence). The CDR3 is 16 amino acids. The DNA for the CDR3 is TGTGCCAGCAGCTTAGAGGGGCGCGGGGGGATCACTGAAGCTTTCTTT. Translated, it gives CASSLEGRGGITEAFF.

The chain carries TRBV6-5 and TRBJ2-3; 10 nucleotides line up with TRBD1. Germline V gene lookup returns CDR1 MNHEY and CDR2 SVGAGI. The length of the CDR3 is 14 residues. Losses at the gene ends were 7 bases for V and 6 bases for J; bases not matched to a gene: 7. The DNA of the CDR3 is TGTGCCAGCACCCGGGACAGGGGAATGGATACGCAGTATTTT. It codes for CASTRDRGMDTQYF.

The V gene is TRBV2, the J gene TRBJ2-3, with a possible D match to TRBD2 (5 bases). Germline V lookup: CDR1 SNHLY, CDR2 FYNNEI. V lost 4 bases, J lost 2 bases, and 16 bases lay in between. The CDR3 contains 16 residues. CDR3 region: CASSGEGSGDTDTQYF. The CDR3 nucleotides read TGTGCCAGCAGTGGCGAGGGTAGTGGGGACACAGATACGCAGTATTTT.

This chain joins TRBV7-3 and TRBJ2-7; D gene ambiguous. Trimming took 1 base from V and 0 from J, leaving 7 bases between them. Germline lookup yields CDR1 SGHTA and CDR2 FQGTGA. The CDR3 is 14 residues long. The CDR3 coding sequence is TGTGCCAGCAGCTTAAGCGCCAACTCCTACGAGCAGTACTTC. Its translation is CASSLSANSYEQYF.

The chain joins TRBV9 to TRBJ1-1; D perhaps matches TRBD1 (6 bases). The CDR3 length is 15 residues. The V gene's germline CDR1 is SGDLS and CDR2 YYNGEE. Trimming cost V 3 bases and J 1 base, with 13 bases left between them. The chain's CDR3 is CASSGWQGQNTEAFF. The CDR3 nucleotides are TGTGCCAGCAGCGGATGGCAGGGGCAGAACACTGAAGCTTTCTTT.

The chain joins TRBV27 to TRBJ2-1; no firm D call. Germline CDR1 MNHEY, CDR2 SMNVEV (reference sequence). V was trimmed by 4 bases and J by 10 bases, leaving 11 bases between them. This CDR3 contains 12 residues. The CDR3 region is CASSSPRSEQFF. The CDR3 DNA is TGTGCCAGCAGTTCCCCTCGGAGCGAGCAGTTCTTC.

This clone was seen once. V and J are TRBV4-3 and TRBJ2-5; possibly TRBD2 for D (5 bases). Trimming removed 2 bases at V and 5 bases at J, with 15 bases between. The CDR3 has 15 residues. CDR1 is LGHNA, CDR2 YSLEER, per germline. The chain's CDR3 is CASSQLMARRETQYF. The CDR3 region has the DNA TGCGCCAGCAGCCAACTTATGGCCCGGAGGGAGACCCAGTACTTC.